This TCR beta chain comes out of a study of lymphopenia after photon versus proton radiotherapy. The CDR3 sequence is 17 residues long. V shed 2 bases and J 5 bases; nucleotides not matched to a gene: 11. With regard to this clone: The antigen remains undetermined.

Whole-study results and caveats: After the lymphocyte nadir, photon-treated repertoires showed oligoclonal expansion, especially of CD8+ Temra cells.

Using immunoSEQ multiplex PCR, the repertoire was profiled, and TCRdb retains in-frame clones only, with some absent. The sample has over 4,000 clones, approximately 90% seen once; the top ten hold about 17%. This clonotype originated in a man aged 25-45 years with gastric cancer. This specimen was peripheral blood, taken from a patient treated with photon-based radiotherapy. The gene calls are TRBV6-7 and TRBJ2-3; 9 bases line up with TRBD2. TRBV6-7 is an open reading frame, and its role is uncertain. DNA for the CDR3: TGTGCCAGCAGTTACCTCCAGCGGGGGGACGCAAAAGATACGCAGTATTTT. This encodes CASSYLQRGDAKDTQYF.